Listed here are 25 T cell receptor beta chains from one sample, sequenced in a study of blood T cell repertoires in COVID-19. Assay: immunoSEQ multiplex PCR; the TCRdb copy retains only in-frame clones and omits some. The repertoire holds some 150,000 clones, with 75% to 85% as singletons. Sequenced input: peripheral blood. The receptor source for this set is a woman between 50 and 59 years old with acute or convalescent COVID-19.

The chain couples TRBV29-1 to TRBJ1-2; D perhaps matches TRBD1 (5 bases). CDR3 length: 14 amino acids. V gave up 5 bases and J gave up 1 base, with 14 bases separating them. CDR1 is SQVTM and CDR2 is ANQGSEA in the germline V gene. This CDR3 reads CSVQRGTVNYGYTF. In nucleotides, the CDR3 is TGCAGCGTTCAAAGGGGCACAGTTAACTATGGCTACACCTTC.

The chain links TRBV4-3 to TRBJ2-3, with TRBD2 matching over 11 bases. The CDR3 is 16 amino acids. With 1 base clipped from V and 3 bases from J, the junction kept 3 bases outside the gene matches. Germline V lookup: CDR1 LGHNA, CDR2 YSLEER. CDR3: CASSQVASGRTDTQYF. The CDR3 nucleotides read TGCGCCAGCAGCCAAGTGGCTAGCGGGAGGACAGATACGCAGTATTTT.

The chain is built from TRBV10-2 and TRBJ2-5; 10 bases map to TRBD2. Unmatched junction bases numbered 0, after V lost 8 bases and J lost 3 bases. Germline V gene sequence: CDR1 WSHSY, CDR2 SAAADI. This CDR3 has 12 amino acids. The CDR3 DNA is TGCGCCAGCCTAGCGGGGGAAGAGACCCAGTACTTC. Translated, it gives CASLAGEETQYF.

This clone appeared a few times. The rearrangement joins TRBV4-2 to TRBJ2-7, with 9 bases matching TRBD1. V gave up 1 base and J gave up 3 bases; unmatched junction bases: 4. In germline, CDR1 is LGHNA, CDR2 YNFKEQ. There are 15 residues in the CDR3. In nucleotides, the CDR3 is TGTGCCAGCAGCCAAGCGGGGACAGGGCTCTACGAGCAGTACTTC. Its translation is CASSQAGTGLYEQYF.

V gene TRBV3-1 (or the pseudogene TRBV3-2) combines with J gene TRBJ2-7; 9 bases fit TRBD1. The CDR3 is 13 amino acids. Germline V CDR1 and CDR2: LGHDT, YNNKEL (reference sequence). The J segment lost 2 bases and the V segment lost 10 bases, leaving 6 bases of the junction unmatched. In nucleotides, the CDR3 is TGTGCCATCCGGGACAGGGTTGCCTACGAGCAGTACTTC. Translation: CAIRDRVAYEQYF.

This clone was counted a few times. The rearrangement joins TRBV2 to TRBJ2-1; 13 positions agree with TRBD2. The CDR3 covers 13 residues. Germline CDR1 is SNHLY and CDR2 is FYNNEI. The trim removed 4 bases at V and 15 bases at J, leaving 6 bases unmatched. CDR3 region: CASSAGTSGTPFF. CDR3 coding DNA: TGTGCCAGCAGTGCGGGGACTAGCGGGACCCCGTTCTTC.

CDR3 nucleotides: TGCGCCAGCAGCGTCACACCGAACACTGAAGCTTTCTTT. Its translation: CASSVTPNTEAFF. The rearrangement links TRBV5-1 to TRBJ1-1, with unresolved D. V lost 4 bases, J lost 1 base, and 8 bases lay in between. In germline, CDR1 is SGHRS, CDR2 YFSETQ. The CDR3 extends over 13 amino acids.

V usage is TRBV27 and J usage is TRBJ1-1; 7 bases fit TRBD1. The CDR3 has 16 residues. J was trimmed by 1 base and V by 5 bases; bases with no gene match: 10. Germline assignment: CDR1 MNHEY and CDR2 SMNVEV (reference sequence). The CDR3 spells CASSPLHRGGNTEAFF. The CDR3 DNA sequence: TGTGCCAGCAGTCCTCTCCACAGGGGAGGGAACACTGAAGCTTTCTTT.

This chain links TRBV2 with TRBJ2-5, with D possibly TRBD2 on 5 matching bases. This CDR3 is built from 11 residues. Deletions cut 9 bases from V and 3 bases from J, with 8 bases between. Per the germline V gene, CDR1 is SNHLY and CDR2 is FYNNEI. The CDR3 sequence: CARSGKETQYF. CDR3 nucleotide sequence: TGTGCCAGGTCGGGGAAAGAGACCCAGTACTTC.

DNA of the CDR3: TGTGCCTCCGAGAGGCTCTCTGGGGCCAACGTCCTGACTTTC. Its translation: CASERLSGANVLTF. This chain uses TRBV6-6 with TRBJ2-6, with D unresolved. CDR1 is MNHNY and CDR2 is SVGAGI in the germline V gene (reference sequence). The CDR3 loop spans 14 amino acids. V was shortened by 11 bases and J by 0 bases, with 11 bases between the two germline ends.

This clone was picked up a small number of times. CDR3 loop: CASSEQGMNTEAFF. CDR3 coding DNA: TGTGCCAGCAGTGAGCAGGGTATGAACACTGAAGCTTTCTTT. This sequence joins TRBV2 and TRBJ1-1, with a tentative D call TRBD1 (5 bases). The germline V and J ends were trimmed by 3 bases and 0 bases, with 8 bases remaining between them. There are 14 residues in the CDR3. CDR1 SNHLY and CDR2 FYNNEI come from the germline V gene.

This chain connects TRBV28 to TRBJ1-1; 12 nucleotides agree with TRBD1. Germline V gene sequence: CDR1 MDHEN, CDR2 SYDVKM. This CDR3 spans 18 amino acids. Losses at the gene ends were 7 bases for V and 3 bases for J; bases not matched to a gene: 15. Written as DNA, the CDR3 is TGTGCCAGCATCTACCCCCCGGGACAGGGGGCCTGGCACACTGAAGCTTTCTTT. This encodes CASIYPPGQGAWHTEAFF.

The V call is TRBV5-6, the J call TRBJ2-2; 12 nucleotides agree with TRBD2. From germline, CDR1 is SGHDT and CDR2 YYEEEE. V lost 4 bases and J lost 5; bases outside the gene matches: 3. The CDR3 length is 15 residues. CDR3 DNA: TGTGCCAGCAGCAGCACTAGCGGGGGGACCGGGGAGCTGTTTTTT. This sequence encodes CASSSTSGGTGELFF. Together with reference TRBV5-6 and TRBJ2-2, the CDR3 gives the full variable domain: DAGVTQSPTHLIKTRGQQVTLRCSPKSGHDTVSWYQQALGQGPQFIFQYYEEEERQRGNFPDRFSGHQFPNYSSELNVNALLLGDSALYLCASSSTSGGTGELFFGEGSRLTVL.

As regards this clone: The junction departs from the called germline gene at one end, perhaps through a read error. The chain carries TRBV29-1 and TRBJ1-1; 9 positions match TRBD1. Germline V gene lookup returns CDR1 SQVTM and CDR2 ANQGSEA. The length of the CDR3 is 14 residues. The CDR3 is CSVGTGTGNAEAFF. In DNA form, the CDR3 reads TGCAGCGTTGGCACCGGGACAGGGAACGCTGAAGCTTTCTTT. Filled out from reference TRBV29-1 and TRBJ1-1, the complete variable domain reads SAVISQKPSRDICQRGTSLTIQCQVDSQVTMMFWYRQQPGQSLTLIATANQGSEATYESGFVIDKFPISRPNLTFSTLTVSNMSPEDSSIYLCSVGTGTGNAEAFFGQGTRLTVV.

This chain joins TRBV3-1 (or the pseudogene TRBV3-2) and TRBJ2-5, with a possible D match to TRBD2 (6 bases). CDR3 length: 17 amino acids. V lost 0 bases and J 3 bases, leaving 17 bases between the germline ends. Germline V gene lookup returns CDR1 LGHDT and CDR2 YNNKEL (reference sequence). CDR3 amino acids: CASSQDLIAAYKETQYF. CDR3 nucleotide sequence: TGTGCCAGCAGCCAAGATTTAATAGCGGCCTATAAAGAGACCCAGTACTTC.

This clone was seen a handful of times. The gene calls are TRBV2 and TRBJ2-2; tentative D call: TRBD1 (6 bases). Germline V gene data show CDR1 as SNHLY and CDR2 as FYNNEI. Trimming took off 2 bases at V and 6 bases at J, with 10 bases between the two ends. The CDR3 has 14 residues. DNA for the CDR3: TGTGCCAGCAGTGAACTCACAGGGCCCGGGGAGCTGTTTTTT. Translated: CASSELTGPGELFF.

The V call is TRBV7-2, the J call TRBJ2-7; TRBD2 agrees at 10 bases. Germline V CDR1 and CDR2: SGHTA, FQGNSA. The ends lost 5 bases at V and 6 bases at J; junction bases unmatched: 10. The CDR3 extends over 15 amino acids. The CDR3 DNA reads TGTGCCAGCAGCGAAGCGGGGGGGCCGGAGCTCGAGCAGTACTTC. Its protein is CASSEAGGPELEQYF.

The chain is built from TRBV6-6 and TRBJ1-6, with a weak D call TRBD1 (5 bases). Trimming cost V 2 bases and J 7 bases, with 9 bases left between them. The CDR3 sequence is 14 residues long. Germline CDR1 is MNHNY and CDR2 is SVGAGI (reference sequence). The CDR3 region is CASSYIGGNSPLHF. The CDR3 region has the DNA TGTGCCAGCAGTTACATCGGGGGGAATTCACCCCTCCACTTT.

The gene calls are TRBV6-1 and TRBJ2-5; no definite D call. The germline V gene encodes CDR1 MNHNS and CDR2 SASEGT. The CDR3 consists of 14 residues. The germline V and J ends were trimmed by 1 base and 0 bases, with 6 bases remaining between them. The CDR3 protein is CASSEDRHQETQYF. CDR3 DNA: TGTGCCAGCAGTGAAGACAGACACCAAGAGACCCAGTACTTC.

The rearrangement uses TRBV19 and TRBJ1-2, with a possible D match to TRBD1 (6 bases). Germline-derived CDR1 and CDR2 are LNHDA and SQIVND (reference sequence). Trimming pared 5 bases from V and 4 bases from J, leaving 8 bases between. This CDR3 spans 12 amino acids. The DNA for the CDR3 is TGTGCCAGTAGTTCGGACAGCTATGGCTACACCTTC. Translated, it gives CASSSDSYGYTF.

The CDR3 here is CASSLEEGYLLEQYF. CDR3 nucleotide sequence: TGTGCCAGCAGCTTAGAGGAGGGGTACCTACTTGAGCAGTACTTC. V and J are TRBV7-2 and TRBJ2-7; TRBD2 is a possible D gene (6 bases). The CDR3 has 15 residues. CDR1 and CDR2 from the germline V gene are SGHTA and FQGNSA. The germline V and J ends were trimmed by 1 base and 7 bases, with 17 bases remaining between them.

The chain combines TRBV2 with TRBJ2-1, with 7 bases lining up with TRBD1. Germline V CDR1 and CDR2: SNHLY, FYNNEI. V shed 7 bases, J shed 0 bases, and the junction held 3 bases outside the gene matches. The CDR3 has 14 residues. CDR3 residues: CASTWDSSYNEQFF. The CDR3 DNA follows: TGTGCCAGCACGTGGGACAGCTCCTACAATGAGCAGTTCTTC.

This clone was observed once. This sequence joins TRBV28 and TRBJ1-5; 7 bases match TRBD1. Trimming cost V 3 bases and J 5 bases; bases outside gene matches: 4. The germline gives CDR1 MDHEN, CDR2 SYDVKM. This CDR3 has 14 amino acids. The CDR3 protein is CASSFRQGYQPQHF. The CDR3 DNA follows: TGTGCCAGCAGTTTTAGACAGGGCTATCAGCCCCAGCATTTT.

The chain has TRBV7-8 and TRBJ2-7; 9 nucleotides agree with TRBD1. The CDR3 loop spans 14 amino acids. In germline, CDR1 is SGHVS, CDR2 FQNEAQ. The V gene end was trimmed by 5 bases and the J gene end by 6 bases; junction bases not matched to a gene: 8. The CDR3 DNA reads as TGTGCCAGCAGCACCCGGGACAGGGTAGGCGAGCAGTACTTC. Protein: CASSTRDRVGEQYF. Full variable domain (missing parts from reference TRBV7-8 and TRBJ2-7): GAGVSQSPRYKVAKRGQDVALRCDPISGHVSLFWYQQALGQGPEFLTYFQNEAQLDKSGLPSDRFFAERPEGSVSTLKIQRTQQEDSAVYLCASSTRDRVGEQYFGPGTRLTVT.

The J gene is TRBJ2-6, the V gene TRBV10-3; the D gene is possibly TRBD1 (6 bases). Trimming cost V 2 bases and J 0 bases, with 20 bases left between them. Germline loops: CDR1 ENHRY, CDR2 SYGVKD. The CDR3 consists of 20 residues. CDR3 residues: CAISERQGTNGPSGANVLTF. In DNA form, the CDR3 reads TGTGCCATCAGTGAGAGGCAGGGGACGAATGGCCCCTCTGGGGCCAACGTCCTGACTTTC.